Shown below are 14 T cell receptor beta chains from a single sample sequenced in a study of shared clonotypes between healthy human individuals. Produced via immunoSEQ multiplex PCR; TCRdb's table is partial and in-frame only. The sample has millions of clones; approximately 94% are singletons. Input material: naive CD4+ T cells sorted from blood. Described subset: CD45RA+ positively selected. Receptor source: a man aged 18 to 30 in good health.

This chain joins TRBV11-2 and TRBJ1-1; no clear D gene. CDR1 is SGHAT and CDR2 is FQNNGV in the germline V gene. The V and J ends lost 1 base and 0 bases respectively, with 6 bases between them. This CDR3 is 14 amino acids long. CDR3 sequence (DNA): TGTGCCAGCAGCTTAGCTCAGATGAACACTGAAGCTTTCTTT. Protein sequence: CASSLAQMNTEAFF. Combining the CDR3 with reference TRBV11-2 and TRBJ1-1 gives the whole variable domain EAGVAQSPRYKIIEKRQSVAFWCNPISGHATLYWYQQILGQGPKLLIQFQNNGVVDDSQLPKDRFSAERLKGVDSTLKIQPAKLEDSAVYLCASSLAQMNTEAFFGQGTRLTVV.

Concerning this clone itself: Other nucleotide sequences from this sample produce the same CDR3. The J gene is TRBJ2-2, the V gene TRBV6-5; D gene uncertain. Germline loops: CDR1 MNHEY, CDR2 SVGAGI. Deletions cut 2 bases from V and 8 bases from J, with 3 bases between. The CDR3 spans 11 residues. The CDR3 DNA follows: TGTGCCAGCAGTTACCGGGGGGAGCTGTTTTTT. This gives the protein CASSYRGELFF.

The gene calls are TRBV7-2 and TRBJ1-4, with a weak D call TRBD1 (6 bases). The germline V gene encodes CDR1 SGHTA and CDR2 FQGNSA. Trimming took 2 bases from V and 8 from J, leaving 15 bases between them. The CDR3 totals 15 residues. CDR3: CASSLLGAGAEKLFF. DNA for the CDR3: TGTGCCAGCAGCTTATTGGGGGCGGGAGCGGAAAAACTGTTTTTT.

J is TRBJ1-2 and V is TRBV6-5; the D gene is possibly TRBD1 (5 bases). The CDR3 length is 13 residues. V was pared by 6 bases and J by 6 bases, with 14 bases between. Germline V gives CDR1 MNHEY, CDR2 SVGAGI. The CDR3 spells CASSLAGRNGYTF. The CDR3 coding sequence is TGTGCCAGCAGCTTGGCAGGGAGGAATGGCTACACCTTC.

J is TRBJ2-7 and V is TRBV5-5, with a possible D match to TRBD2 (6 bases). The length of the CDR3 is 12 residues. Germline CDR1 and CDR2: SGHKS and YYEKEE (reference sequence). Trimming removed 6 bases from V and 5 bases from J, with 12 bases in between. The CDR3, as DNA: TGTGCCAGCACTCATCTAGCGAACGAGCAGTACTTC. This encodes CASTHLANEQYF.

The chain couples TRBV6-6 to TRBJ2-2; the match to TRBD2 covers 10 bases. This CDR3 region has 15 residues. Germline-derived CDR1 and CDR2 are MNHNY and SVGAGI (reference sequence). Trimming at V came to 6 bases and at J to 4 bases, leaving 5 bases not matched to a gene. DNA of the CDR3: TGTGCCAGCAGCAGAGCGGGGGGGGGCACCGGGGAGCTGTTTTTT. Translating it yields CASSRAGGGTGELFF.

The chain combines TRBV5-1 with TRBJ2-2; TRBD2 is a possible D gene (5 bases). The length of the CDR3 is 18 residues. The V gene lost 2 bases and the J gene lost 0 bases, with 17 bases spanning the gap. Germline CDR1 is SGHRS and CDR2 is YFSETQ. The CDR3: CASSFYPGFTSNTGELFF. In DNA form, the CDR3 reads TGCGCCAGCAGCTTTTATCCGGGATTTACCTCGAACACCGGGGAGCTGTTTTTT.

As DNA, the CDR3 is TGTGCCAGCAGCCTAGACACAAACCTAGGATTTTATGGCTACACCTTC. Its translation is CASSLDTNLGFYGYTF. J is TRBJ1-2 and V is TRBV7-9, with D unclear. CDR1 is SEHNR, CDR2 FQNEAQ, per germline (reference sequence). The CDR3 sequence is 16 residues long. Trimming removed 5 bases at V and 5 bases at J, with 21 bases between.

Worth noting for this clone: Other DNA sequences in this sample translate to the same CDR3. The chain recombines TRBV30 with TRBJ2-2, with 9 bases fitting TRBD1. The J segment lost 5 bases and the V segment lost 3 bases, leaving 4 bases of the junction unmatched. Germline assignment: CDR1 GTSNPN and CDR2 SVGIG (reference sequence). The CDR3 sequence is 14 residues long. CDR3 nucleotides: TGTGCCTGGAGGTTGACAGGGGGGACCGGGGAGCTGTTTTTT. It encodes CAWRLTGGTGELFF.

The chain links TRBV14 to TRBJ2-7; 8 nucleotides align to TRBD2. V was clipped by 5 bases and J by 6 bases; unmatched bases: 18. The CDR3 is 17 residues long. CDR1 and CDR2 (germline): SGHDN, FVKESK. DNA for the CDR3: TGTGCCAGCAGCTCTCTTAGACCCGGGGGGGTTTTGGGCGAGCAGTACTTC. Its protein is CASSSLRPGGVLGEQYF. The full variable domain, with the rest looked up from reference TRBV14 and TRBJ2-7, is EAGVTQFPSHSVIEKGQTVTLRCDPISGHDNLYWYRRVMGKEIKFLLHFVKESKQDESGMPNNRFLAERTGGTYSTLKVQPAELEDSGVYFCASSSLRPGGVLGEQYFGPGTRLTVT.

The rearrangement uses TRBV5-1 and TRBJ1-2; TRBD1 aligns across 12 bases. The CDR3 contains 15 residues. Germline V CDR1 and CDR2: SGHRS, YFSETQ. The V segment lost 5 bases and the J segment 6 bases; nucleotides outside the gene matches: 8. CDR3: CASSLRGTGGDGYTF. In nucleotides, the CDR3 is TGCGCCAGCAGTCTGCGGGGGACAGGGGGCGATGGCTACACCTTC.

The CDR3 loop reads CASSYSYKDTGELFF. The CDR3 DNA sequence: TGTGCCAGCAGTTACTCGTACAAAGACACCGGGGAGCTGTTTTTT. The V call is TRBV6-5, the J call TRBJ2-2, with D unclear. Trimming left V 0 bases short and J 3 bases short, with 8 bases between. CDR3 length: 15 residues. Germline CDR1 is MNHEY and CDR2 is SVGAGI.

The chain links TRBV29-1 to TRBJ2-4; D is possibly TRBD2 (5 bases). The CDR3 consists of 13 residues. Germline-derived CDR1 and CDR2 are SQVTM and ANQGSEA. Deletions cut 4 bases from V and 8 bases from J, with 15 bases between. CDR3 in DNA: TGCAGCGTTGTGACCCTAGAGGGATACATTCAGTACTTC. This sequence encodes CSVVTLEGYIQYF. The full variable domain, rest sourced from reference TRBV29-1 and TRBJ2-4, is SAVISQKPSRDICQRGTSLTIQCQVDSQVTMMFWYRQQPGQSLTLIATANQGSEATYESGFVIDKFPISRPNLTFSTLTVSNMSPEDSSIYLCSVVTLEGYIQYFGAGTRLSVL.

The chain has TRBV15 and TRBJ2-3, with D perhaps TRBD2 (5 bases). V lost 0 bases and J 9 bases, leaving 10 bases between the germline ends. CDR1 is LNHNV and CDR2 is YYDKDF in the germline V gene (reference sequence). The CDR3 runs 13 residues. As DNA, the CDR3 is TGTGCCACCAGCAGAGATTTGTGGGAGACGCAGTATTTT. Its translation is CATSRDLWETQYF.